Below are 15 T cell receptor beta chains sequenced from a single sample in a study of cytomegalovirus exposure and HLA in healthy donors. Some clones are missing from TCRdb's copy, which holds only in-frame ones; the method was immunoSEQ multiplex PCR. This table has about 98,000 clones, about 90% appearing once. Sequencing was done on a sample of PBMCs. Receptors were obtained from a man between 18 and 29 years old in good health and CMV-seropositive.

This chain connects TRBV25-1 to TRBJ2-5; D perhaps matches TRBD1 (5 bases). CDR3 length: 13 amino acids. The germline CDR1 and CDR2 sequences are MGHDK and SYGVNS. With 5 bases removed from V and 2 bases from J, the gap between germline ends came to 9 bases. CDR3 in amino acids: CASSKTEQETQYF. The DNA for the CDR3 is TGTGCCAGCAGTAAGACAGAACAAGAGACCCAGTACTTC.

The gene calls are TRBV5-6 and TRBJ1-2; D is perhaps TRBD1 (5 bases). This CDR3 has 13 amino acids. Germline loops: CDR1 SGHDT, CDR2 YYEEEE. Deletions cut 0 bases from V and 8 bases from J, with 11 bases between. The CDR3 spells CASSLGSNRGYTF. The CDR3 DNA is TGTGCCAGCAGCTTGGGAAGCAACAGGGGCTACACCTTC. The full variable domain, completed using reference TRBV5-6 and TRBJ1-2, is DAGVTQSPTHLIKTRGQQVTLRCSPKSGHDTVSWYQQALGQGPQFIFQYYEEEERQRGNFPDRFSGHQFPNYSSELNVNALLLGDSALYLCASSLGSNRGYTFGSGTRLTVV.

The chain couples TRBV6-1 to TRBJ2-1, with 7 bases lining up with TRBD1. This CDR3 region has 18 residues. V lost 2 bases, J lost 6 bases, and 16 bases stayed unmatched. The germline V gene has CDR1 MNHNS and CDR2 SASEGT. In nucleotides, the CDR3 is TGTGCCAGCAGTGAAAGGACAGGCCACCCGTCCATATTCAATGAGCAGTTCTTC. It is translated as CASSERTGHPSIFNEQFF.

The chain has TRBV5-6 and TRBJ2-3, with D possibly being TRBD2 (6 bases). Germline V gene sequence: CDR1 SGHDT, CDR2 YYEEEE. The V end was cut by 4 bases, the J end by 5 bases, with 23 bases between. The CDR3 has 17 residues. CDR3 nucleotide sequence: TGTGCCAGCAGCCTGTACTCCGGGGCCTCGGAGGGAGATACGCAGTATTTT. Protein product: CASSLYSGASEGDTQYF.

On this clone: The sample holds other DNA sequences that translate to the same CDR3. The rearrangement links TRBV19 to TRBJ2-5; D is possibly TRBD1 (8 bases). CDR3 length: 14 residues. Germline values: CDR1 LNHDA, CDR2 SQIVND (reference sequence). Between the trimmed V and J ends, which lost 4 bases and 4 bases, there was a span of 13 bases. The CDR3 DNA reads TGTGCCAGTAGTACTACAGGGGGGGGAGAGACCCAGTACTTC. Amino acids: CASSTTGGGETQYF.

The chain uses TRBV7-2 and TRBJ1-1, with TRBD1 as a possible D gene (6 bases). The CDR3 length is 14 residues. Looked up from germline, CDR1 is SGHTA and CDR2 is FQGNSA. V lost 7 bases and J 4 bases, leaving 16 bases between the germline ends. CDR3 sequence reads: CASKTGTLATEAFF. DNA of the CDR3: TGTGCCAGCAAGACAGGTACGTTGGCCACTGAAGCTTTCTTT.

The V and J genes are TRBV5-4 and TRBJ1-4, with D unclear. V was pared by 0 bases and J by 7 bases, with 4 bases between. The CDR3 length is 12 residues. Germline V CDR1 and CDR2: SGHNT, YYREEE (reference sequence). CDR3 loop: CASSLGREKLFF. CDR3 coding DNA: TGTGCCAGCAGCTTGGGTCGTGAAAAACTGTTTTTT.

This chain joins TRBV7-8 and TRBJ2-2; tentatively, D is TRBD1 (6 bases). This CDR3 region has 15 residues. Trimming removed 4 bases at V and 4 bases at J, with 13 bases between. CDR1 is SGHVS and CDR2 is FQNEAQ in the germline V gene. CDR3 amino acids: CASSSSGTLTGELFF. CDR3 nucleotide sequence: TGTGCCAGCAGCTCATCCGGGACACTCACCGGGGAGCTGTTTTTT.

This clone occurred a few times. This chain links TRBV19 with TRBJ2-2; unclear D gene. The V gene lost 7 bases and the J gene lost 2 bases, with 11 bases spanning the gap. The CDR3 consists of 14 residues. CDR1 is LNHDA, CDR2 SQIVND, per germline (reference sequence). The CDR3 spells CASNREPNTGELFF. DNA for the CDR3: TGTGCCAGTAATCGCGAGCCTAACACCGGGGAGCTGTTTTTT.

This clone was observed once. The V gene is TRBV25-1, the J gene TRBJ2-2; maybe TRBD2 (5 bases). V lost 2 bases to trimming and J lost 7 bases, with 11 bases between them. This CDR3 spans 14 amino acids. Germline V gives CDR1 MGHDK, CDR2 SYGVNS. For the CDR3, the DNA is TGTGCCAGCAGTGAAGTAGGGAGCCACGGGGAGCTGTTTTTT. Protein sequence: CASSEVGSHGELFF. Supplemented by reference TRBV25-1 and TRBJ2-2, the full variable domain reads EADIYQTPRYLVIGTGKKITLECSQTMGHDKMYWYQQDPGMELHLIHYSYGVNSTEKGDLSSESTVSRIRTEHFPLTLESARPSHTSQYLCASSEVGSHGELFFGEGSRLTVL.

The rearrangement uses TRBV7-9 and TRBJ2-3; D not certain. V shed 4 bases and J shed 0 bases, with 5 bases lying between them. The CDR3 consists of 13 residues. The germline CDR1 and CDR2 sequences are SEHNR and FQNEAQ (reference sequence). The CDR3 loop reads CASSSTSTDTQYF. The DNA for the CDR3 is TGTGCCAGCAGCTCTACTAGCACAGATACGCAGTATTTT.

This rearrangement joins TRBV9 to TRBJ2-7; perhaps TRBD2 as D (5 bases). In germline, CDR1 is SGDLS, CDR2 YYNGEE. V was cut by 0 bases and J by 3 bases, with 10 bases left in between. This CDR3 is built from 14 residues. CDR3 residues: CASSVAGSFYEQYF. CDR3 in DNA: TGTGCCAGCAGCGTAGCGGGGTCATTCTACGAGCAGTACTTC.

The V gene is TRBV6-4, the J gene TRBJ2-3; TRBD2 agrees at 8 bases. J gave up 4 bases and V 0 bases, and 24 bases lay outside the gene matches. CDR1 MRHNA and CDR2 SNTAGT come from the germline V gene. The CDR3 sequence is 22 residues long. The CDR3 region is CASSDSLAGGRSPVMLADTQYF. Written as DNA, the CDR3 is TGTGCCAGCAGTGACTCTTTGGCGGGGGGACGTTCCCCGGTTATGTTGGCAGATACGCAGTATTTT.

This rearrangement joins TRBV28 to TRBJ2-1, with 12 bases aligning to TRBD2. V dropped 6 bases and J dropped 15; count of bases not matched to a gene: 6. Germline CDR1 is MDHEN and CDR2 is SYDVKM. This CDR3 has 12 residues. CDR3 residues: CASRTSGSPMFF. The CDR3 nucleotides read TGTGCCAGCAGGACTAGCGGGAGCCCAATGTTCTTC.

The chain carries TRBV2 and TRBJ1-2; 10 bases match TRBD1. J gave up 6 bases and V 6 bases, and 4 bases lay outside the gene matches. CDR1 is SNHLY, CDR2 FYNNEI, per germline. CDR3 size: 13 residues. CDR3 in amino acids: CASSATGGDGYTF. CDR3 DNA sequence: TGTGCCAGCAGCGCGACAGGGGGCGATGGCTACACCTTC.